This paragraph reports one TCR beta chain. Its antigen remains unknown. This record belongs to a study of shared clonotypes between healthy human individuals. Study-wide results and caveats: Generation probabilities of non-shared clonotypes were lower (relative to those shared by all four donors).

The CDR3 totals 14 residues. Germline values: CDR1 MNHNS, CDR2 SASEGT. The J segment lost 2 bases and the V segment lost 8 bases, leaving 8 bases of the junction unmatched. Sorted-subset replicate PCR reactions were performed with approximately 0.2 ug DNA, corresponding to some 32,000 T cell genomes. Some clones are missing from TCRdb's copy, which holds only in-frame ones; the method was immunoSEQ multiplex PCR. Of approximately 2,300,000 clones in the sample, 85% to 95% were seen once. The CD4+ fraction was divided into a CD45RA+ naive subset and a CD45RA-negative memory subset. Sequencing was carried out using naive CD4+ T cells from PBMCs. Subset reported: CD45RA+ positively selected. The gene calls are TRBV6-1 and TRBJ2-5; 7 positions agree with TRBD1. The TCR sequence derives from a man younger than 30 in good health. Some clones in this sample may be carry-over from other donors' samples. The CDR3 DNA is TGTGCCAGCTTAGCAGGGGGTCGGCAAGAGACCCAGTACTTC. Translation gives CASLAGGRQETQYF.